What follows are 12 T cell receptor beta chains derived from one specimen sequenced in a study of control samples from healthy donors and cancer patients. The protocol was immunoSEQ multiplex PCR, while the TCRdb copy is restricted to in-frame clones and leaves out a portion. In the table there are about 120,000 clones, over 85% of which are singletons. Material: blood. The receptors were sampled from a young man in good health.

The gene calls are TRBV7-9 and TRBJ1-1, with TRBD1 matching over 10 bases. Unmatched junction bases numbered 6, after V lost 1 base and J lost 1 base. The CDR3 covers 17 residues. CDR1 and CDR2 (germline): SEHNR, FQNEAQ (reference sequence). For the CDR3, the DNA is TGTGCCAGCAGCTTAGTTAAGGGACAGGGGCCGAACACTGAAGCTTTCTTT. It specifies CASSLVKGQGPNTEAFF.

This chain uses TRBV18 with TRBJ2-3; D is possibly TRBD2 (6 bases). CDR1 is KGHSH and CDR2 is LQKENI in the germline V gene. The CDR3 loop spans 15 amino acids. V was trimmed by 3 bases and J by 2 bases, leaving 12 bases between them. CDR3 region: CASSPTGVTTDTQYF. DNA of the CDR3: TGTGCCAGCTCACCTACGGGGGTGACCACAGATACGCAGTATTTT.

As for this clone: Compared with germline, one end of the junction differs, possibly owing to a read error. V usage is TRBV6-6 and J usage is TRBJ2-7, with D possibly TRBD2 on 6 matching bases. This CDR3 spans 13 amino acids. CDR1 MNHNY and CDR2 SVGAGI come from the germline V gene (reference sequence). This CDR3 reads CASSYSAGTSPDF. CDR3 sequence (DNA): TGTGCCAGCAGTTACTCGGCCGGGACTTCTCCGGACTTC.

The chain uses TRBV10-2 and TRBJ2-3; D is undetermined. V was shortened by 2 bases and J by 0 bases, with 9 bases between the two germline ends. Per germline, CDR1 WSHSY and CDR2 SAAADI. This CDR3 contains 15 residues. The CDR3 DNA sequence: TGCGCCAGCAGTGAGCCCCATTCCAGCACAGATACGCAGTATTTT. Amino acids: CASSEPHSSTDTQYF.

The chain links TRBV5-1 to TRBJ1-6; tentative D call: TRBD1 (5 bases). The CDR3 runs to 15 residues. Germline V gene data show CDR1 as SGHRS and CDR2 as YFSETQ. Trimming shortened V by 1 base and J by 7 bases, and 12 bases separated the two germline ends. This chain's CDR3 is CASSLLGPTNSPLHF. CDR3 in DNA: TGCGCCAGCAGCTTGCTGGGACCCACGAATTCACCCCTCCACTTT.

The chain combines TRBV19 with TRBJ1-1; TRBD1 matches 12 bases. CDR3 size: 16 residues. The germline V gene has CDR1 LNHDA and CDR2 SQIVND (reference sequence). The junction had 9 bases not matched to a gene; V was cut back by 5 bases and J by 5 bases. The CDR3: CASSPRGQGARTEAFF. The CDR3 DNA reads as TGTGCCAGTAGTCCGCGGGGACAGGGGGCTAGAACTGAAGCTTTCTTT.

The chain has TRBV13 and TRBJ2-7, with 8 bases aligning to TRBD1. Germline V gene sequence: CDR1 PRHDT, CDR2 FYEKMQ (reference sequence). With V trimmed by 4 bases and J by 3 bases, 11 bases remained unmatched. The length of the CDR3 is 16 residues. As DNA, the CDR3 is TGTGCCAGCAGCTCAATTGGGACAGGAGGAGGCTACGAGCAGTACTTC. Its translation is CASSSIGTGGGYEQYF.

The V call is TRBV7-8, the J call TRBJ1-2, with TRBD1 identical over 7 bases. The germline V gene has CDR1 SGHVS and CDR2 FQNEAQ. The CDR3 extends over 14 amino acids. V shed 7 bases and J 0 bases; nucleotides not matched to a gene: 5. CDR3 loop: CASTGTDPNYGYTF. CDR3 nucleotides: TGTGCCAGCACCGGGACAGATCCTAACTATGGCTACACCTTC.

The V call is TRBV5-1, the J call TRBJ1-5; D remains ambiguous. Trimming shortened V by 4 bases and J by 5 bases, and 16 bases separated the two germline ends. From germline, CDR1 is SGHRS and CDR2 YFSETQ. The CDR3 totals 15 residues. The DNA for the CDR3 is TGCGCCAGCAGCCTGGACGGAGAGAGGTATCAGCCCCAGCATTTT. It specifies CASSLDGERYQPQHF.

J is TRBJ1-1 and V is TRBV5-1, with 9 bases lining up with TRBD1. CDR3 length: 16 amino acids. The J segment lost 5 bases and the V segment lost 4 bases, leaving 12 bases of the junction unmatched. CDR1 and CDR2 from the germline V gene are SGHRS and YFSETQ. CDR3 sequence (DNA): TGCGCCAGCAGCAGGACAGGGGCGTCTAAAAGGACTGAAGCTTTCTTT. Translating gives CASSRTGASKRTEAFF.

This chain joins TRBV4-2 and TRBJ1-1; possible D gene TRBD1, 6 bases. The germline V gene encodes CDR1 LGHNA and CDR2 YNFKEQ. The CDR3 is made up of 14 amino acids. The germline V and J ends were trimmed by 3 bases and 0 bases, with 8 bases remaining between them. The CDR3 protein is CASSQDSVNTEAFF. CDR3 coding DNA: TGTGCCAGCAGCCAGGACAGTGTGAACACTGAAGCTTTCTTT.

The CDR3 DNA reads as TGTGCCAGCAGTGAATATGTCACGACTGTTTCCTACGAGCAGTACTTC. It yields the protein CASSEYVTTVSYEQYF. The rearrangement links TRBV2 to TRBJ2-7; D not certain. Per germline, CDR1 SNHLY and CDR2 FYNNEI. V was shortened by 2 bases and J by 1 base, with 15 bases between the two germline ends. CDR3 length: 16 amino acids.